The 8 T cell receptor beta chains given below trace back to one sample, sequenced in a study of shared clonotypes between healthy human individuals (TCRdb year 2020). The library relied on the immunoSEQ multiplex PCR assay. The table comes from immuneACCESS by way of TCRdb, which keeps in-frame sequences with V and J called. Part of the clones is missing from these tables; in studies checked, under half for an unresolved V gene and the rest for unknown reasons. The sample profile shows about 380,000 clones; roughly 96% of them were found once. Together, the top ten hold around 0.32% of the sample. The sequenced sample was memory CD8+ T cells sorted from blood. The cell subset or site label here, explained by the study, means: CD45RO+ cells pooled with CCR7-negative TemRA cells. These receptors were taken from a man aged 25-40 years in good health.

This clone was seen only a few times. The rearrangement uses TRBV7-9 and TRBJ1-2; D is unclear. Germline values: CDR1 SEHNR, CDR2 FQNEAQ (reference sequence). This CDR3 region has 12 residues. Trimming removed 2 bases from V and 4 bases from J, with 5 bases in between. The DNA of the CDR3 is TGTGCCAGCAGCTTAACCCCCTATGGCTACACCTTC. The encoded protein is CASSLTPYGYTF.

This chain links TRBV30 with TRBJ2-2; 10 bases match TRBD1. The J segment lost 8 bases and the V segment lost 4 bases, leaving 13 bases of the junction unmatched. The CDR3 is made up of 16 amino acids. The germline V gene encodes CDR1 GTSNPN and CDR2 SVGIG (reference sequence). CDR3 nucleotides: TGTGCCTGGATCAAGACCGGGACAGGGGAATCGGGGGAGCTGTTTTTT. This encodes CAWIKTGTGESGELFF.

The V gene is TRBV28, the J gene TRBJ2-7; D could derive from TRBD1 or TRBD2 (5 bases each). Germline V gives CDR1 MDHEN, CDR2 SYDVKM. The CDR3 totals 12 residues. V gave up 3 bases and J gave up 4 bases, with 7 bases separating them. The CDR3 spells CASSFEGYEQYF. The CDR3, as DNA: TGTGCCAGCAGTTTCGAGGGGTACGAGCAGTACTTC.

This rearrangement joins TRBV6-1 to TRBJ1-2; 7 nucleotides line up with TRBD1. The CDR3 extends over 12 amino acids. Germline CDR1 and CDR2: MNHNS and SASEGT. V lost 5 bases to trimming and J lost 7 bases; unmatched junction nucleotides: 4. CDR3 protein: CASSTTGLGYTF. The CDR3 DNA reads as TGTGCCAGCAGTACGACAGGGCTTGGCTACACCTTC.

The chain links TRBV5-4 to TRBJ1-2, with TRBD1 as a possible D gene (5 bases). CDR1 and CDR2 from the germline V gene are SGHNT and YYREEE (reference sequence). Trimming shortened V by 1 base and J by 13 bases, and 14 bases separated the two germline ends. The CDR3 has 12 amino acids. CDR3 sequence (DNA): TGTGCCAGCAGCTTGTGGCAGGGCAGGGCCACCTTC. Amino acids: CASSLWQGRATF.

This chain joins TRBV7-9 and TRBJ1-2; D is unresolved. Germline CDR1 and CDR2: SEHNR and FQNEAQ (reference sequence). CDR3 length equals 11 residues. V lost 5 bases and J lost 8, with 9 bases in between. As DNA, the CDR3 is TGTGCCAGCAGCCTACTTGGGGGCTACACCTTC. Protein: CASSLLGGYTF. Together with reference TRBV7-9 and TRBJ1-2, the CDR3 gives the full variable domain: DTGVSQNPRHKITKRGQNVTFRCDPISEHNRLYWYRQTLGQGPEFLTYFQNEAQLEKSRLLSDRFSAERPKGSFSTLEIQRTEQGDSAMYLCASSLLGGYTFGSGTRLTVV.

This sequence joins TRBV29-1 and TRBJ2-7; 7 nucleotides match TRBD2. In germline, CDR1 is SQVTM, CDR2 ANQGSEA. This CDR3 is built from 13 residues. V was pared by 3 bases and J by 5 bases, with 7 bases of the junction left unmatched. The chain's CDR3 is CSVDAGLLNEQYF. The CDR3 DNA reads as TGCAGCGTTGACGCGGGACTATTGAACGAGCAGTACTTC.

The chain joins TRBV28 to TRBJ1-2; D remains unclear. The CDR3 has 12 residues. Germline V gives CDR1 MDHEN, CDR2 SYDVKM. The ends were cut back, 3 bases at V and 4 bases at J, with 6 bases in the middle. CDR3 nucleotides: TGTGCCAGCAGTTTTGGGCCCTATGGCTACACCTTC. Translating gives CASSFGPYGYTF.